The present T cell receptor (beta chain) was sequenced within a study of T-cell memory formation after mild COVID-19 listed by TCRdb under 2021. Regarding the research as a whole: TCR sequence clusters from the two donors were found to be largely donor specific. In two donors, T-cell clones that expanded and contracted after mild COVID-19 were followed by sequencing TCRalpha and TCRbeta repertoires longitudinally. The cohort comprised two young, previously healthy adult volunteers, one female and one male.

Trimming removed 6 bases from V and 4 bases from J; the gene matches leave 12 bases unexplained. The CDR3 spans 15 residues, from the cysteine through the phenylalanine. Kept here is only the CDR3 DNA, which spans 45 bases and is read in frame from base 1. The germline V gene (reference sequence) specifies DFQATT as CDR1 and SNEGSKA as CDR2. The run used an Illumina NovaSeq 6000. TCRalpha and TCRbeta cDNA libraries were constructed by 5'RACE with constant-segment primers, with sample barcodes and unique molecular identifiers being introduced. Trizol reagent was used to extract RNA from every sample. The libraries were amplified in two PCR steps, and the second step added a second sample barcode and Illumina TruSeq adapters. Sequencing of the libraries was done on an Illumina NovaSeq, producing 2 x 150 bp paired-end reads. Per the original workflow: Reads were demultiplexed and collapsed into UMI-guided consensus sequences with migec v1.2.7. Using mixcr v2.1.11, UMI consensuses were aligned to TRA and TRB V and J templates and then assembled into clonotypes. A clonotype was counted as expanded or contracted only when both edgeR and NoisET called the clonotype significant, with the noise models trained on biological replicates. edgeR calls used a false discovery rate-adjusted p below 0.01 and a log2 fold-change threshold of 1. As an exploratory analysis of dynamics, max-normalized trajectories of the 1000 most abundant clonotypes were examined with PCA combined with hierarchical clustering. The CD4 or CD8 phenotype of responding clones was assigned using the separately sequenced CD4+ and CD8+ repertoires. The raw public data were reprocessed by TCRdb itself: fastp quality trimming at Q25, MiXCR clonotype calling, in-frame beta chains only. Entries that share a CDR3 protein sequence are merged under the most common genes and DNA. TCRdb assigned the V and J calls; the authors' analysis was not used. This sample lists some 320,000 distinct CDR3 sequences; roughly 15% were detected once. The top ten clones comprise around 24% of the sample.

Study-wide findings and limitations: Contracting CD4+ clones were located mainly in the CM and EM memory subsets, whereas CD8+ clones were found to be enriched in EMRA. From day 15 to 85, contracting clones showed balanced CD4/CD8 phenotypes, whereas a second wave of clones that expanded from day 15 to 37 leaned towards CD4+. Some responding clones were detected in pre-infection memory, which suggested that pre-existing cross-reactive memory T cells had joined the SARS-CoV-2 response. The second-wave clones that peaked on day 37 were not confirmed to be SARS-CoV-2 specific. The study covered only a couple of mild cases, and larger cohorts including severe cases with pre-infection samples were considered necessary.

Ficoll-Paque density gradient centrifugation was used to isolate PBMCs. This clonotype was seen repeatedly, ten times or more. The antigen this receptor binds is unknown. No base-level quality is on record; no much larger clone is a single base apart. The material sequenced was PBMCs or a T cell subset sorted from them (not recorded which). The chain employs TRBV20-1 and TRBJ2-3; 8 central bases correspond to TRBD2. The clonotype comes from a man younger than 35 who had mild COVID-19 (a few samples of this study predate the infection). The sample titles of this study are shuffled in the database, so cell type and time point are left out; the donor was told from shared clones. Read as DNA, the sequence is TGCAGTGCCGACGAACCGGGACTAGACGCAGATACGCAGTATTTT. This codes for CSADEPGLDADTQYF.